One T cell receptor beta chain is described in this entry. This specimen belongs to a study of blood T cell repertoires in COVID-19. Study summary: The United States, Italy and Spain were the sources of the acute and convalescent COVID-19 samples. The cDNA or gDNA used as material had been derived from T cells, B-cell-depleted T cells, or PBMCs.

The CDR3 totals 14 residues. The germline CDR1 and CDR2 sequences are MDHEN and SYDVKM. V lost 5 bases and J lost 5, with 13 bases in between. The Seattle patients, enrolled during active infection, were followed longitudinally. Only in-frame clones appear in the TCRdb table, and some are missing; sequencing was by immunoSEQ multiplex PCR. The sample includes nearly 250,000 clones, approximately 85% of them seen just once. This TCR was sampled from a woman older than 75 with COVID-19, enrolled during active disease. The chain links TRBV28 to TRBJ1-5; no firm D call. The sample consisted of peripheral blood. CDR3 residues: CASSRLHGDQPQHF. The CDR3 nucleotides are TGTGCCAGCAGTCGACTACACGGGGATCAGCCCCAGCATTTT.